Listed below are T cell receptor beta chains from one sample, sequenced in a study of cytomegalovirus exposure and HLA in healthy donors. The table came from immunoSEQ multiplex PCR; TCRdb's copy has only in-frame clones and leaves some out. The sample records around 180,000 clones, 70% to 85% being singletons. Sample: PBMCs. These receptors were taken from a girl aged 2-10 years in good health and CMV-seropositive. The CDR3 runs from the conserved cysteine through the conserved F or W. Fields, in order: D gene, clone size, V gene, J gene, CDR3 protein, CDR3 DNA. D genes are given only for firm matches. Clone size appears in some rows only: once, few, many, or a class for an expanded clone.

D: TRBD2; size: NA; V: TRBV7-8; J: TRBJ2-1; CDR3: CASSLEVGTSGYNEQFF; DNA: TGTGCCAGCAGCTTAGAGGTAGGGACTAGCGGTTACAATGAGCAGTTCTTC
D: TRBD2; size: NA; V: TRBV10-3; J: TRBJ2-3; CDR3: CAISVLTSGSTDTQYF; DNA: TGTGCCATCAGTGTATTAACTAGCGGAAGCACAGATACGCAGTATTTT
D: TRBD2; size: NA; V: TRBV6-5; J: TRBJ2-1; CDR3: CASYSTGGGNEQFF; DNA: TGTGCCAGCTATAGCACGGGAGGTGGAAATGAGCAGTTCTTC
D: TRBD2; size: NA; V: TRBV11-3; J: TRBJ2-1; CDR3: CASSLDPLAEESNEQFF; DNA: TGTGCCAGCAGCTTAGATCCACTAGCGGAGGAGTCCAATGAGCAGTTCTTC
D: TRBD2; size: NA; V: TRBV6-4; J: TRBJ2-3; CDR3: CASSGQGLSTDTQYF; DNA: TGTGCCAGCAGTGGCCAGGGACTATCCACAGATACGCAGTATTTT
D: TRBD2; size: NA; V: TRBV10-2; J: TRBJ2-3; CDR3: CASSEGLDADTQYF; DNA: TGCGCCAGCAGTGAAGGACTAGACGCCGATACGCAGTATTTT
D: TRBD1; size: NA; V: TRBV7-8; J: TRBJ1-2; CDR3: CASSPHIAGGGYTF; DNA: TGTGCCAGCAGCCCCCACATTGCAGGGGGTGGCTACACCTTC
D: NA; size: NA; V: TRBV29-1; J: TRBJ2-7; CDR3: CSVAETGYEQYF; DNA: TGCAGCGTCGCAGAAACAGGCTACGAGCAGTACTTC
D: TRBD2; size: NA; V: TRBV11-1; J: TRBJ2-1; CDR3: CASGVAGTYNEQFF; DNA: TGTGCCAGCGGGGTAGCGGGTACTTACAATGAGCAGTTCTTC
D: NA; size: NA; V: TRBV12-5; J: TRBJ1-2; CDR3: CASGLVGRGFYGYTF; DNA: TGTGCTAGTGGTTTGGTAGGTCGGGGTTTCTATGGCTACACCTTC
D: NA; size: NA; V: TRBV30; J: TRBJ1-4; CDR3: CAQEKLFF; DNA: TGTGCCCAAGAAAAACTGTTTTTT
D: TRBD1; size: NA; V: TRBV2; J: TRBJ2-5; CDR3: CASTLFDRVGETQYF; DNA: TGTGCCAGCACTCTATTCGACAGGGTCGGAGAGACCCAGTACTTC
D: NA; size: NA; V: TRBV5-6; J: TRBJ1-1; CDR3: CASSFLGQEAFF; DNA: TGTGCCAGCAGCTTCCTTGGACAGGAAGCTTTCTTT
D: TRBD1; size: NA; V: TRBV19; J: TRBJ1-4; CDR3: CASSSRQGRNEKLFF; DNA: TGTGCCAGTAGTTCCCGACAGGGAAGAAATGAAAAACTGTTTTTT
D: TRBD1; size: NA; V: TRBV25-1; J: TRBJ1-6; CDR3: CASSRTGNSPLHF; DNA: TGTGCCAGCAGTAGGACAGGAAATTCACCCCTCCACTTT
D: NA; size: NA; V: TRBV5-4; J: TRBJ1-6; CDR3: CASSLGGSGNSSPLHF; DNA: TGTGCCAGCAGCTTGGGGGGCTCAGGGAATAGTTCACCCCTCCACTTT
D: TRBD2; size: NA; V: TRBV10-3; J: TRBJ2-3; CDR3: CAIKWTSADTQYF; DNA: TGTGCCATCAAATGGACTAGTGCAGATACGCAGTATTTT
D: NA; size: few; V: TRBV27; J: TRBJ2-6; CDR3: CASSPSGSGANVLTF; DNA: TGTGCCAGCAGTCCCTCAGGCTCTGGGGCCAACGTCCTGACTTTC
D: TRBD1; size: once; V: TRBV28; J: TRBJ2-1; CDR3: CASSLPGGSYNEQFF; DNA: TGTGCCAGCAGTTTACCAGGGGGCTCCTACAATGAGCAGTTCTTC
D: NA; size: NA; V: TRBV25-1; J: TRBJ1-5; CDR3: CASKGEVNQPQHF; DNA: TGTGCCAGCAAAGGGGAGGTAAATCAGCCCCAGCATTTT
D: NA; size: NA; V: TRBV28; J: TRBJ1-2; CDR3: CATSRTDNYGYTF; DNA: TGTGCCACTTCCCGGACAGATAACTATGGCTACACCTTC
D: TRBD1; size: NA; V: TRBV25-1; J: TRBJ1-4; CDR3: CASSSDRGSGEKLFF; DNA: TGTGCCAGCAGTTCAGACAGGGGGTCGGGGGAAAAACTGTTTTTT
D: NA; size: NA; V: TRBV5-1; J: TRBJ1-1; CDR3: CASSTTEPRTEAFF; DNA: TGCGCCAGCAGCACGACAGAGCCCCGGACTGAAGCTTTCTTT
D: NA; size: NA; V: TRBV5-6; J: TRBJ2-7; CDR3: CASSVSPHREIWYEQYF; DNA: TGTGCCAGCAGCGTATCCCCTCACAGGGAAATCTGGTACGAGCAGTACTTC
D: NA; size: NA; V: TRBV7-3; J: TRBJ2-5; CDR3: CASSLRAGETQYF; DNA: TGTGCCAGCAGCTTAAGAGCCGGAGAGACCCAGTACTTC
D: TRBD2; size: NA; V: TRBV29-1; J: TRBJ2-1; CDR3: CSASGSLAGGEGEQFF; DNA: TGCAGCGCTTCGGGCTCGCTAGCGGGAGGTGAAGGTGAGCAGTTCTTC
D: TRBD1; size: NA; V: TRBV27; J: TRBJ2-1; CDR3: CASSRQGYEQFF; DNA: TGTGCCAGCAGCCGACAGGGTTATGAGCAGTTCTTC
D: TRBD1; size: NA; V: TRBV18; J: TRBJ2-7; CDR3: CASSPETGDYEQYF; DNA: TGTGCCAGCTCACCAGAGACAGGGGACTACGAGCAGTACTTC
D: NA; size: NA; V: TRBV5-1; J: TRBJ2-5; CDR3: CASSPNIETQYF; DNA: TGCGCCAGCAGTCCTAATATAGAGACCCAGTACTTC
D: TRBD1; size: NA; V: TRBV11-3; J: TRBJ1-3; CDR3: CASSQIGTGGNTIYF; DNA: TGTGCCAGCAGCCAAATTGGGACAGGAGGAAACACCATATATTTT
D: NA; size: NA; V: TRBV13; J: TRBJ1-1; CDR3: CASSLFSGGEAFF; DNA: TGTGCCAGCAGCTTATTTAGTGGAGGTGAAGCTTTCTTT
D: NA; size: NA; V: TRBV7-8; J: TRBJ2-1; CDR3: CASGTGAEYNEQFF; DNA: TGTGCCAGTGGGACTGGGGCAGAATACAATGAGCAGTTCTTC
D: NA; size: NA; V: TRBV7-8; J: TRBJ1-2; CDR3: CASSKAYRDRGYTF; DNA: TGTGCCAGCAGCAAAGCGTACAGGGACCGAGGCTACACCTTC
D: TRBD1; size: NA; V: TRBV11-3; J: TRBJ2-2; CDR3: CASSSGTGPTGELFF; DNA: TGTGCCAGCAGCTCCGGGACAGGGCCCACCGGGGAGCTGTTTTTT
D: NA; size: NA; V: TRBV6-4; J: TRBJ2-3; CDR3: CASSITFRTDTQYF; DNA: TGTGCCAGCTCGATTACTTTTCGCACAGATACGCAGTATTTT
D: TRBD2; size: NA; V: TRBV15; J: TRBJ2-2; CDR3: CATSTKTSGRLTGELFF; DNA: TGTGCCACCAGCACAAAGACTAGCGGGAGACTCACCGGGGAGCTGTTTTTT
D: NA; size: NA; V: TRBV2; J: TRBJ2-1; CDR3: CASNGLRASSYNEQFF; DNA: TGTGCCAGCAACGGTTTGCGGGCAAGCTCCTACAATGAGCAGTTCTTC
D: NA; size: once; V: TRBV19; J: TRBJ1-1; CDR3: CASSIFAGTNTEAFF; DNA: TGTGCCAGTAGTATATTTGCGGGAACGAACACTGAAGCTTTCTTT
D: NA; size: NA; V: TRBV15; J: TRBJ2-3; CDR3: CATSRWAGPTDTRYF; DNA: TGTGCCACCAGCAGATGGGCAGGGCCCACAGATACGCGGTATTTT
D: TRBD1; size: NA; V: TRBV9; J: TRBJ2-1; CDR3: CASSAGTVGPNEQFF; DNA: TGTGCCAGCAGCGCCGGGACAGTCGGTCCCAATGAGCAGTTCTTC
D: NA; size: NA; V: TRBV28; J: TRBJ1-1; CDR3: CASNGYTEAFF; DNA: TGTGCCAGCAACGGGTACACTGAAGCTTTCTTT
D: NA; size: NA; V: TRBV19; J: TRBJ2-1; CDR3: CASSIAGSFYNEQFF; DNA: TGTGCCAGTAGTATAGCGGGTAGCTTTTACAATGAGCAGTTCTTC
D: TRBD1; size: NA; V: TRBV6-4; J: TRBJ2-2; CDR3: CASSVQSGGIGGELFF; DNA: TGTGCCAGCAGTGTTCAGTCAGGGGGCATCGGCGGGGAGCTGTTTTTT
D: TRBD2; size: NA; V: TRBV5-1; J: TRBJ2-7; CDR3: CASSLAQTSGNYEQYF; DNA: TGCGCCAGCAGCTTGGCCCAAACTAGCGGGAACTACGAGCAGTACTTC